The entry below gives a single T cell receptor beta chain sequence along with its context. Germline CDR1 reads SGHNT; CDR2 reads YENEEA. Between the trimmed V and J ends, which lost 5 bases and 1 base, there was a span of 16 bases. This CDR3 comprises 16 residues. Method: immunoSEQ multiplex PCR; TCRdb's copy keeps in-frame clones and lacks some. The sample carries about 100,000 clones, approximately 89% recorded once. This sample stems from a study of blood T cell repertoires in COVID-19. This sequence was found in a human donor in a cohort sampled during active COVID-19. The chain has TRBV11-3 and TRBJ2-3; a weak D match, TRBD1 (5 bases). Sequencing was performed on peripheral blood. The DNA of the CDR3 is TGTGCCAGCAGCCTGAGAAGGGGTAGGGGCACAGATACGCAGTATTTT. This codes for CASSLRRGRGTDTQYF.